Presented here are 14 T cell receptor beta chains from one specimen sequenced in a study of tumor-infiltrating lymphocytes in primary liver carcinoma. It was from about 19-30 mg of unsorted bulk tissue that RNA and DNA were co-extracted. From roughly 0.5 ug total RNA, TCR beta cDNA was generated with a primer in the constant region. Slightly modified ARM-PCR served as the procedure for the TCR beta libraries. These libraries came from three rounds of nested multiplex PCR. Amplification in the first two PCR rounds was performed using TRBV1-TRBV30 forward primers and a C-beta reverse primer for roughly 9 cycles each. TCRdb analysed the multiplex PCR reads with MiXCR anew, one entry per CDR3 protein. The sample has around 20,000 distinct CDR3 sequences, almost 80% seen once. The sequenced sample consisted of liver tumor tissue from sampling region 4. Indicated subset: tumor region T4, right-lateral pole. The origin of the receptors is a woman in her 30s with primary liver carcinoma and hepatitis B virus infection.

With regard to this clonotype: This may arise from a read error, as a much more abundant clone is one base away. Lacking the conserved final phenylalanine or tryptophan, this CDR3 likely reflects a read error. The genes are TRBV4-3 and TRBJ2-7, with 10 bases fitting TRBD2. The CDR3 runs to 15 residues. Germline assignment: CDR1 LGHNA and CDR2 YSLEER. The CDR3 is CTSSQGTSGNYEQYL. For the CDR3, the DNA is TGCACCAGCAGCCAAGGAACTAGCGGGAACTATGAGCAGTACTTA.

Points on this clonotype: A clone one base away is much larger, so this may be a read error. V is TRBV20-1 and J is TRBJ2-2, with 11 bases matching TRBD1. From germline, CDR1 is DFQATT and CDR2 SNEGSKA (reference sequence). With V trimmed by 1 base and J by 9 bases, 7 bases remained unmatched. This CDR3 contains 15 residues. The CDR3 sequence is CSARGTGGADRELFF. Written as DNA, the CDR3 is TGCAGTGCTAGAGGGACAGGGGGCGCAGACCGGGAGCTGTTTTTT.

A word on this clonotype: Here the CDR3 omits its conserved ending phenylalanine or tryptophan, so a read error is the likely source. This chain joins TRBV6-5 and TRBJ1-2, with a possible D match to TRBD1 (5 bases). This CDR3 spans 14 amino acids. V lost 3 bases to trimming and J lost 8 bases, with 16 bases between them. CDR1 is MNHEY and CDR2 is SVGAGI in the germline V gene. CDR3 protein: CASSYNGHDSGYTS. CDR3 sequence (DNA): TGTGCCAGCAGTTATAACGGACATGACAGCGGCTACACCTCC.

The chain couples TRBV11-2 to TRBJ2-2; D call uncertain. Between the trimmed V and J ends, which lost 3 bases and 7 bases, there was a span of 18 bases. The CDR3 contains 16 residues. Germline V CDR1 and CDR2: SGHAT, FQNNGV. The CDR3 loop is CASSLVSIRVGGELFF. The DNA for the CDR3 is TGTGCCAGCAGCTTGGTTTCCATTAGGGTGGGCGGGGAGCTGTTTTTT. The full variable domain, with the rest looked up from reference TRBV11-2 and TRBJ2-2, is EAGVAQSPRYKIIEKRQSVAFWCNPISGHATLYWYQQILGQGPKLLIQFQNNGVVDDSQLPKDRFSAERLKGVDSTLKIQPAKLEDSAVYLCASSLVSIRVGGELFFGEGSRLTVL.

The rearrangement links TRBV11-1 to TRBJ2-1; D possibly corresponds to TRBD1 (6 bases). This CDR3 comprises 14 residues. Germline V lookup: CDR1 SGHAT, CDR2 FQDESV (reference sequence). V lost 1 base and J 8 bases, leaving 12 bases between the germline ends. CDR3 amino acids: CASSLGSGGDEQFF. In DNA form, the CDR3 reads TGTGCCAGCAGCTTAGGCAGTGGGGGCGATGAGCAGTTCTTC.

Remarks on this clonotype: It is likely a read error, because the conserved phenylalanine at the end of the CDR3 is missing. The V call is TRBV5-6, the J call TRBJ2-7; 8 bases match TRBD1. Germline V lookup: CDR1 SGHDT, CDR2 YYEEEE. CDR3 size: 13 residues. CDR3 nucleotide sequence: TGTGCCAGGAGCTTACGGACAGGGCTATCGCAGTACTCA. Protein product: CARSLRTGLSQYS.

This clonotype was observed at least ten times. This chain connects TRBV3-1 to TRBJ1-5; D may be TRBD1 (6 bases). The ends were cut back, 5 bases at V and 4 bases at J, with 9 bases in the middle. The CDR3 spans 13 residues. From germline, CDR1 is LGHDT and CDR2 YNNKEL (reference sequence). The CDR3 reads CASSEQGNQPQHF. As DNA, the CDR3 is TGTGCCAGCAGCGAACAGGGTAATCAGCCCCAGCATTTT.

Worth noting for this clonotype: The conserved closing phenylalanine or tryptophan is absent in this CDR3, likely reflecting a read error. The rearrangement joins TRBV4-3 to TRBJ2-2, with 9 bases identical to TRBD2. Germline V CDR1 and CDR2: LGHNA, YSLEER. The length of the CDR3 is 16 residues. The CDR3 nucleotides are TGCGCCAACAGCCAAGGGAGAGCGGGAGGTCCTGGGGAGCTGTTTTCT. It is translated as CANSQGRAGGPGELFS.

In the case of this clonotype: The final CDR3 position lacks the conserved phenylalanine or tryptophan, pointing to a likely read error. The V and J genes are TRBV6-1 and TRBJ2-2; perhaps TRBD1 as D (5 bases). The CDR3 has 14 amino acids. CDR1 is MNHNS and CDR2 is SASEGT in the germline V gene. V lost 7 bases and J 4 bases, leaving 13 bases between the germline ends. CDR3 amino acids: CASIKRRGTGELFL. The CDR3 DNA sequence: TGTGCCAGCATAAAGAGAAGGGGCACCGGGGAGCTGTTTTTG.

This clonotype was counted a few times. One end of the junction does not line up with germline, which may come from a read error. The chain recombines TRBV12-5 with TRBJ2-7, with D perhaps matching TRBD1 or TRBD2 (6 bases each). The CDR3 runs 15 residues. Germline V gives CDR1 LGHNT, CDR2 FRNRAP. CDR3 nucleotide sequence: TGTGCCAGTGGTTTGGAGGGGGGTGCCCTCTACGAGCAGTACTTC. Protein: CASGLEGGALYEQYF.

About this clonotype itself: One end of the junction is discordant with germline, which a read error may explain. This chain joins TRBV7-9 and TRBJ2-2; TRBD1 agrees at 7 bases. Germline V gives CDR1 SEHNR, CDR2 FQNEAQ (reference sequence). The CDR3 spans 15 residues. The CDR3 nucleotides read TGTACCAGCAGCTCGCCGGGACAGAACAACGGGGAGCTGTTTTTT. Protein: CTSSSPGQNNGELFF.

This clonotype was seen only a few times. A single base separates this from a much larger clone, so it may be a read error. The chain uses TRBV4-1 and TRBJ1-5, with D maybe TRBD1 (5 bases). The ends were cut back, 5 bases at V and 4 bases at J, with 18 bases in the middle. Germline CDR1 reads MGHRA; CDR2 reads YSYEKL. The CDR3 length is 16 residues. The CDR3 DNA reads as TGCGCCAGCAGCTCCCGACATTCCAGGGATAATCAGCCCCAGCATTTT. Its protein is CASSSRHSRDNQPQHF.

This clonotype was detected once. The junction departs from germline at one end; a sequencing error may be responsible. The chain joins TRBV6-5 to TRBJ2-1, with 9 positions matching TRBD2. Germline CDR1 MNHEY, CDR2 SVGAGI. This CDR3 has 15 amino acids. The DNA for the CDR3 is TGTGCCAGCAGTTGGACTAGCGCCTCCTACAATGAGCAGACCTTC. Its translation: CASSWTSASYNEQTF.

Of note for this clonotype: One end of the junction fails to match germline, which may point to a read error. The V and J genes are TRBV4-2 and TRBJ2-3; 8 bases map to TRBD1. CDR3 length equals 14 residues. The germline V gene has CDR1 LGHNA and CDR2 YNFKEQ. In nucleotides, the CDR3 is TGTGTCAGCAGCGAATCGACAGGGGTAGATACGCAATGTTTT. Translated, it gives CVSSESTGVDTQCF.